These 6 T cell receptor beta chains came from one sample sequenced in a study of T cell responses to AZD1222 COVID-19 vaccine. Assay used: immunoSEQ multiplex PCR; TCRdb lists only in-frame clones, some missing. The table records some 140,000 clones, 70% to 90% of them present only once. The sample consisted of peripheral blood, taken on day 0 of AZD1222 vaccination. The receptors here all came from an adult in good health.

This clone was picked up a small number of times. This chain uses TRBV4-3 with TRBJ2-5; no clear D. Trimming left V 0 bases short and J 1 base short, with 18 bases between. CDR1 is LGHNA and CDR2 is YSLEER in the germline V gene. The CDR3 is made up of 18 amino acids. CDR3 sequence reads: CASSQERSGLGSQETQYF. CDR3 DNA sequence: TGCGCCAGCAGCCAAGAAAGGTCCGGCTTGGGGTCCCAAGAGACCCAGTACTTC.

This chain joins TRBV7-2 and TRBJ1-6; D might be TRBD1 (6 bases). V was clipped by 5 bases and J by 7 bases, with 12 bases between them. Germline V gene lookup returns CDR1 SGHTA and CDR2 FQGNSA. The CDR3 has 14 amino acids. The CDR3 coding sequence is TGTGCCAGCAGCATCGGGACAACAAATTCACCCCTCCACTTT. Amino acid sequence: CASSIGTTNSPLHF.

CDR3 coding DNA: TGTGCCAGCAGCCAGCAGGAAAAACTGTTTTTT. This encodes CASSQQEKLFF. The chain uses TRBV11-2 and TRBJ1-4; D call uncertain. The CDR3 loop spans 11 amino acids. Trimming shortened V by 5 bases and J by 8 bases, and 6 bases separated the two germline ends. Germline CDR1 reads SGHAT; CDR2 reads FQNNGV.

The V gene is TRBV4-1, the J gene TRBJ1-5; no firm D call. This CDR3 is built from 13 residues. Germline CDR1 and CDR2: MGHRA and YSYEKL. Deletions cut 4 bases from V and 7 bases from J, with 11 bases between. The CDR3 DNA reads TGCGCCAGCAGCCGGGATGGAGTGCAGCCCCAGCATTTT. It is translated as CASSRDGVQPQHF.

This chain joins TRBV7-9 and TRBJ2-3; D is unclear. V lost 1 base and J lost 0, with 2 bases in between. CDR1 is SEHNR and CDR2 is FQNEAQ in the germline V gene (reference sequence). The CDR3 spans 13 residues. CDR3 sequence (DNA): TGTGCCAGCAGCTTAGGTAGCACAGATACGCAGTATTTT. It is translated as CASSLGSTDTQYF.

This clone was detected only a few times. The chain's CDR3 is CASSLSPSNQPQHF. The CDR3 nucleotides are TGTGCCAGCAGTTTAAGCCCTAGCAATCAGCCCCAGCATTTT. V usage is TRBV28 and J usage is TRBJ1-5; D unresolved. This CDR3 region has 14 residues. Looked up from germline, CDR1 is MDHEN and CDR2 is SYDVKM. Trimming took 2 bases from V and 0 from J, leaving 5 bases between them.